This T cell receptor beta chain appears in the sequencing data of a study of cytomegalovirus exposure and HLA in healthy donors (dated by TCRdb to about 2017). Study-level background: According to a later analysis, the approximately 130 validation repertoires were produced on the same platform as the 666 repertoires of the first cohort. High-throughput TCR immunosequencing, statistical association of individual TCRs with disease status, and machine learning were combined to predict cytomegalovirus infection status. In addition to the first cohort of roughly 700 subjects, a separate validation cohort of 120 different subjects was used. The aim of the study was to test whether cataloging public T cell receptors could identify signatures of past pathogen exposure. On the study overall, not on this receptor specifically: A later analysis found that TCRs clustered in the first cohort also tended to co-occur in the roughly 110 validation repertoires, with approximately 95% of cluster scores above 0. Most TCR sequences were observed very rarely across donors, whereas some public TCRs were present in many individuals. All 120 or so repertoires were used to score co-occurrence in the validation cohort in a later analysis, because that analysis had no HLA typing for the cohort. The classifier was reported to diagnose cytomegalovirus status with high specificity and sensitivity in both the original and validation cohorts. In vitro tests confirmed that a few of the cytomegalovirus-associated TCR beta chains recognize cytomegalovirus antigens. In the study, 150 to 200 TCR beta chains were listed as associated with cytomegalovirus. The authors suggested that the approach could potentially be generalized to other disease states and immunological phenotypes.

The protocol used for the library was the immunoSEQ multiplex PCR assay. Concerning the study's data processing: A statistical classification framework was developed to diagnose cytomegalovirus status using the catalog of TCR beta chain sequences. What TCRdb holds here is the immuneACCESS table cut down to in-frame rearrangements. Part of the clones is not present; checked against another copy, under half of the missing clones reflect an unresolved V gene, and the others are unexplained. That table supplies the V and J calls and clone size; D and trimming were determined from the DNA. Present in this sample are 200,000 to 250,000 clones, roughly 90% of which were seen just once. Clones ranked in the top ten supply more than 10% of the sample. In regard to this clone: Its antigen is unknown. Base quality data are lacking; no much larger clone is found one base away.

Between the V and J ends, shortened by 7 bases and 5 bases respectively, the junction contains 20 bases. The CDR3 starts with the cysteine, ends with the phenylalanine, and has 15 residues. Only CDR3 DNA is held: 45 bases, read in frame from base 1. The germline V gene encodes CDR1 LNHDA and CDR2 SQIVND (reference sequence). Separate from the approximately 670-subject first cohort, the validation cohort of 120 subjects was the group to which the donors belonged. The chain is made from TRBV19 and TRBJ2-5, with TRBD1 perhaps the D gene, on 5 matching bases. This TCR was recovered from a man younger than 35 in good health and CMV-seropositive. Sequencing was done on a sample of PBMCs. At the DNA level, the sequence is TGTGCCAGTAAGGACCGGCGGCAGGGCCCGGAGACCCAGTACTTC. Protein translation: CASKDRRQGPETQYF.